Shown below are 28 T cell receptor beta chains from a single sample sequenced in a study of blood T cell repertoires in COVID-19. Generated by immunoSEQ multiplex PCR, the TCRdb table keeps only in-frame clones and is missing some. The sample shows roughly 230,000 clones, around 83% of them seen only once. Specimen: peripheral blood. The receptor source for this set is a man between 40 and 49 years old with active or convalescent COVID-19.

This rearrangement joins TRBV7-2 to TRBJ1-4; 10 nucleotides agree with TRBD1. This CDR3 has 16 amino acids. Unmatched junction bases numbered 8, after V lost 3 bases and J lost 7 bases. CDR1 and CDR2 (germline): SGHTA, FQGNSA. CDR3: CASSLGDRGGGEKLFF. CDR3 DNA sequence: TGTGCCAGCAGCTTGGGGGACAGGGGAGGTGGTGAAAAACTGTTTTTT.

This chain connects TRBV6-5 to TRBJ1-1, with TRBD1 matching over 9 bases. This CDR3 has 14 residues. Germline V CDR1 and CDR2: MNHEY, SVGAGI. V shed 5 bases and J 4 bases; nucleotides not matched to a gene: 5. For the CDR3, the DNA is TGTGCCAGCAGTCCCGACAGGGGGGTCACTGAAGCTTTCTTT. Protein product: CASSPDRGVTEAFF.

In its sample, this clone was seen a few times. The V and J genes are TRBV5-4 and TRBJ2-7, with 10 bases that match TRBD1. V shed 3 bases and J 6 bases; nucleotides not matched to a gene: 9. Germline V gene lookup returns CDR1 SGHNT and CDR2 YYREEE (reference sequence). The CDR3 extends over 15 amino acids. The CDR3 nucleotides are TGTGCCAGCAGCTCAAAAGACAGGGGGCTTTCCGAGCAGTACTTC. It yields the protein CASSSKDRGLSEQYF. Using reference TRBV5-4 and TRBJ2-7 for the parts outside the CDR3, the full variable domain is ETGVTQSPTHLIKTRGQQVTLRCSSQSGHNTVSWYQQALGQGPQFIFQYYREEENGRGNFPPRFSGLQFPNYSSELNVNALELDDSALYLCASSSKDRGLSEQYFGPGTRLTVT.

The J gene is TRBJ1-6, the V gene TRBV11-3; D may be TRBD1 (5 bases). Germline CDR1 reads SGHNT; CDR2 reads YENEEA. Trimming left V 5 bases short and J 7 bases short, with 9 bases between. The CDR3 length is 13 residues. CDR3 residues: CASSPTGNSPLHF. CDR3 sequence (DNA): TGTGCCAGCAGCCCTACAGGAAATTCACCCCTCCACTTT. Drawing the rest from reference TRBV11-3 and TRBJ1-6, the complete variable domain is EAGVVQSPRYKIIEKKQPVAFWCNPISGHNTLYWYLQNLGQGPELLIRYENEEAVDDSQLPKDRFSAERLKGVDSTLKIQPAELGDSAVYLCASSPTGNSPLHFGNGTRLTVT.

This clone was picked up many times. The rearrangement uses TRBV24-1 and TRBJ2-3; D is possibly TRBD1 (6 bases). The CDR3 is 16 amino acids. V dropped 3 bases and J dropped 2 bases, with 14 bases sitting between them. The V gene's germline CDR1 is KGHDR and CDR2 SFDVKD. In nucleotides, the CDR3 is TGTGCCACCAGTGATCCCGTACAGGGTATCACAGATACGCAGTATTTT. This translates into CATSDPVQGITDTQYF.

This chain uses TRBV6-6 with TRBJ1-5, with 7 bases lining up with TRBD1. Unmatched junction bases numbered 13, after V lost 11 bases and J lost 3 bases. CDR1 and CDR2 from the germline V gene are MNHNY and SVGAGI (reference sequence). The CDR3 totals 15 residues. For the CDR3, the DNA is TGTGCCTCCAACCGCGTCACAGGGGCCAATCAGCCCCAGCATTTT. It is translated as CASNRVTGANQPQHF.

V gene TRBV21-1 combines with J gene TRBJ1-2; no DNA check was done on the table's D call, TRBD1. TRBV21-1 is an annotated pseudogene. CDR3 length: 19 amino acids. The DNA for the CDR3 is TGTGCCAGCAGCCCACTTCTATTACGGGGGACAGGGGAATCTTATGGCTACACCTTC. Encoded protein: CASSPLLLRGTGESYGYTF.

This chain joins TRBV13 and TRBJ2-7; 11 bases fit TRBD1. In germline, CDR1 is PRHDT, CDR2 FYEKMQ (reference sequence). The CDR3 is 16 amino acids. V was clipped by 5 bases and J by 7 bases; unmatched bases: 13. CDR3 amino acids: CASSLLRRTGGWEQYF. CDR3 nucleotide sequence: TGTGCCAGCAGCCTCCTGAGGAGGACAGGGGGCTGGGAGCAGTACTTC.

The chain is built from TRBV30 and TRBJ1-6; tentative D call: TRBD1 (6 bases). Trimming took off 5 bases at V and 4 bases at J, with 18 bases between the two ends. The germline gives CDR1 GTSNPN, CDR2 SVGIG (reference sequence). The CDR3 loop spans 16 amino acids. CDR3 in amino acids: CAWRPPGQGYNSPLHF. The CDR3 region has the DNA TGTGCCTGGCGGCCTCCCGGGCAGGGGTATAATTCACCCCTCCACTTT.

This rearrangement joins TRBV19 to TRBJ1-5; perhaps TRBD1 as D (5 bases). The germline V gene encodes CDR1 LNHDA and CDR2 SQIVND (reference sequence). This CDR3 region has 13 residues. The V end was cut by 8 bases, the J end by 6 bases, with 14 bases between. CDR3 bases: TGTGCCAGTGTAGTACAGGAAGGTCAGCCCCAGCATTTT. It translates to CASVVQEGQPQHF.

This rearrangement joins TRBV10-3 to TRBJ2-1, with 9 bases lining up with TRBD2. Unmatched junction bases numbered 4, after V lost 4 bases and J lost 6 bases. Germline CDR1 ENHRY, CDR2 SYGVKD. The CDR3 contains 14 residues. The CDR3 is CAISVAAGGNEQFF. CDR3 DNA sequence: TGTGCCATCAGTGTTGCAGCGGGAGGCAATGAGCAGTTCTTC.

This chain links TRBV20-1 with TRBJ2-7; D perhaps matches TRBD1 (5 bases). The V end lost 3 bases, the J end lost 4 bases, and 16 bases lay between the germline ends. Looked up from germline, CDR1 is DFQATT and CDR2 is SNEGSKA (reference sequence). The CDR3 is 14 amino acids. CDR3 bases: TGCAGTGCTAGTCTGTGGCAGGGCGGATACGAGCAGTACTTC. It codes for CSASLWQGGYEQYF.

This chain joins TRBV7-8 and TRBJ1-1; TRBD1 might be the D (6 bases). V was pared by 3 bases and J by 0 bases, with 11 bases between. The CDR3 is 15 amino acids. Germline V lookup: CDR1 SGHVS, CDR2 FQNEAQ. The CDR3 DNA reads as TGTGCCAGCAGCTTCCGACAGGCGCTGAACACTGAAGCTTTCTTT. Amino acids: CASSFRQALNTEAFF.

The chain employs TRBV19 and TRBJ2-2; no clear D gene. Trimming removed 3 bases at V and 6 bases at J, with 8 bases between. The CDR3 spans 13 residues. The germline V gene has CDR1 LNHDA and CDR2 SQIVND (reference sequence). The CDR3 nucleotides read TGTGCCAGTAGTATGCCCAACTCCGGGGAGCTGTTTTTT. It codes for CASSMPNSGELFF.

V is TRBV24-1 and J is TRBJ2-5; 16 bases match TRBD2. Germline V gene data show CDR1 as KGHDR and CDR2 as SFDVKD. The CDR3 consists of 22 residues. V was pared by 3 bases and J by 5 bases, with 20 bases of the junction left unmatched. CDR3 in amino acids: CATSDPSLSGGLAGGPEETQYF. CDR3 sequence (DNA): TGTGCCACCAGTGATCCATCCTTGTCCGGGGGACTAGCGGGGGGGCCGGAGGAGACCCAGTACTTC.

This clone showed up just a few times. The chain uses TRBV5-5 and TRBJ2-7, with D tentatively TRBD1 (5 bases). Trimming shortened V by 0 bases and J by 4 bases, and 11 bases separated the two germline ends. CDR1 is SGHKS and CDR2 is YYEKEE in the germline V gene (reference sequence). This CDR3 comprises 14 residues. Here the CDR3 reads CASSLGQSNYEQYF. The CDR3 nucleotides read TGTGCCAGCAGCTTGGGACAGAGTAATTACGAGCAGTACTTC.

The gene calls are TRBV28 and TRBJ1-6; 7 bases line up with TRBD1. Looked up from germline, CDR1 is MDHEN and CDR2 is SYDVKM. The length of the CDR3 is 13 residues. J lost 8 bases, V lost 5 bases, and 3 bases had no gene match. CDR3 residues: CASSTGVYSPLHF. The CDR3 region has the DNA TGTGCCAGCAGTACAGGGGTTTATTCACCCCTCCACTTT. Full variable domain (outside the CDR3, taken from reference TRBV28 and TRBJ1-6): DVKVTQSSRYLVKRTGEKVFLECVQDMDHENMFWYRQDPGLGLRLIYFSYDVKMKEKGDIPEGYSVSREKKERFSLILESASTNQTSMYLCASSTGVYSPLHFGNGTRLTVT.

This chain connects TRBV9 to TRBJ1-3; possible D gene TRBD1, 5 bases. Germline lookup yields CDR1 SGDLS and CDR2 YYNGEE. V lost 3 bases to trimming and J lost 0 bases, with 13 bases between them. The CDR3 is 16 amino acids. The chain's CDR3 is CASSGLQGFSGNTIYF. Written as DNA, the CDR3 is TGTGCCAGCAGCGGACTTCAGGGATTCTCTGGAAACACCATATATTTT.

A single count supports this clone. This chain uses TRBV9 with TRBJ1-2; 7 nucleotides agree with TRBD1. V dropped 3 bases and J dropped 2; count of bases not matched to a gene: 4. Per germline, CDR1 SGDLS and CDR2 YYNGEE. The CDR3 consists of 14 residues. This chain's CDR3 is CASSGPGQNYGYTF. CDR3 coding DNA: TGTGCCAGCAGCGGACCGGGACAGAACTATGGCTACACCTTC.

The genes are TRBV6-1 and TRBJ1-6; a weak D match, TRBD1 (6 bases). The CDR3 runs to 15 residues. The V end lost 0 bases, the J end lost 7 bases, and 10 bases lay between the germline ends. Per germline, CDR1 MNHNS and CDR2 SASEGT. Written as DNA, the CDR3 is TGTGCCAGCAGTGAAGCGGGGGCTACAAATTCACCCCTCCACTTT. Amino acids: CASSEAGATNSPLHF.

V usage is TRBV12-3 or TRBV12-4 and J usage is TRBJ2-1, with a tentative D call TRBD2 (6 bases). V was shortened by 5 bases and J by 9 bases, with 11 bases between the two germline ends. The CDR3 has 12 residues. This CDR3 is CASSETGAEQFF. The DNA for the CDR3 is TGTGCCAGCAGTGAAACGGGAGCTGAGCAGTTCTTC.

The chain combines TRBV7-3 with TRBJ1-1; 11 nucleotides agree with TRBD1. Germline CDR1 and CDR2: SGHTA and FQGTGA. The length of the CDR3 is 16 residues. V shed 5 bases and J 2 bases; nucleotides not matched to a gene: 7. The CDR3 region has the DNA TGTGCCAGCAGCCGGACAGGGGGCGCCCGTAACACTGAAGCTTTCTTT. Its protein is CASSRTGGARNTEAFF.

This chain links TRBV5-1 with TRBJ1-1, with D perhaps TRBD1 (6 bases). From germline, CDR1 is SGHRS and CDR2 YFSETQ. V was pared by 3 bases and J by 0 bases, with 12 bases between. The CDR3 is 15 amino acids. In nucleotides, the CDR3 is TGCGCCAGCAGCTCAGGGGATTTCATGAACACTGAAGCTTTCTTT. It specifies CASSSGDFMNTEAFF.

The J gene is TRBJ1-2, the V gene TRBV3-1 (or the pseudogene TRBV3-2); perhaps TRBD1 as D (6 bases). Trimming pared 2 bases from V and 4 bases from J, leaving 14 bases between. Germline assignment: CDR1 LGHDT and CDR2 YNNKEL (reference sequence). This CDR3 comprises 15 residues. As DNA, the CDR3 is TGTGCCAGCAGCCAATATGGGACAAGCCTCTATGGCTACACCTTC. Protein sequence: CASSQYGTSLYGYTF.

This clone was counted between two and nine times. The chain recombines TRBV7-9 with TRBJ2-5; TRBD1 agrees at 8 bases. CDR3 length equals 16 residues. Germline V lookup: CDR1 SEHNR, CDR2 FQNEAQ (reference sequence). J was trimmed by 5 bases and V by 3 bases; bases with no gene match: 11. CDR3 nucleotides: TGTGCCAGCAGCTTTCTTACGACAGGGGTATCTGAGACCCAGTACTTC. This sequence encodes CASSFLTTGVSETQYF.

V and J are TRBV5-4 and TRBJ2-3, with D perhaps being TRBD1 or TRBD2 (9 bases each). Trimming took off 5 bases at V and 2 bases at J, with 27 bases between the two ends. CDR1 is SGHNT, CDR2 YYREEE, per germline (reference sequence). The CDR3 sequence is 19 residues long. CDR3 sequence: CASRPGTGMTSGHTDTQYF. CDR3 coding DNA: TGTGCCAGCAGACCCGGGACAGGGATGACTAGCGGTCACACAGATACGCAGTATTTT.

The chain has TRBV11-2 and TRBJ2-5, with TRBD1 matching over 8 bases. V was clipped by 5 bases and J by 5 bases; unmatched bases: 10. CDR1 is SGHAT, CDR2 FQNNGV, per germline. This CDR3 region has 15 residues. CDR3 in amino acids: CASSGARGQGETQYF. The CDR3 DNA reads as TGTGCCAGCAGCGGGGCCAGGGGGCAAGGGGAGACCCAGTACTTC.

This rearrangement joins TRBV5-1 to TRBJ2-1; 13 bases are shared with TRBD2. CDR1 and CDR2 from the germline V gene are SGHRS and YFSETQ. With 6 bases clipped from V and 8 bases from J, the junction kept 14 bases outside the gene matches. This CDR3 has 17 amino acids. Written as DNA, the CDR3 is TGCGCCAGCACCCCGGCGAGGACTAGCGGGAGTTTGGATGAGCAGTTCTTC. Translation gives CASTPARTSGSLDEQFF.